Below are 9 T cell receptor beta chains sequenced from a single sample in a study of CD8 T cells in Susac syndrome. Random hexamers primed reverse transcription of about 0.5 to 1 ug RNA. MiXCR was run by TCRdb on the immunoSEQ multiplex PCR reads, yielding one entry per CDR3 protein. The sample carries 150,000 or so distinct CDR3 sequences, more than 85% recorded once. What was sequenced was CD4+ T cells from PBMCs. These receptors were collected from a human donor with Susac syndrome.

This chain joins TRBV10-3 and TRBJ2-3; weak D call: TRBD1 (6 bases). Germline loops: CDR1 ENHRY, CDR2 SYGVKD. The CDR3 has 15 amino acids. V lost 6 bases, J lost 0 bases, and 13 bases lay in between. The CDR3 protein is CAIRAAQGSTDTQYF. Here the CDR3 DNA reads TGTGCCATCAGGGCCGCACAGGGAAGCACAGATACGCAGTATTTT.

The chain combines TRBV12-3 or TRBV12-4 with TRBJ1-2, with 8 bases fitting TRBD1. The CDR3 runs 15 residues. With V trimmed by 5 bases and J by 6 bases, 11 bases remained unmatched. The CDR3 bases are TGTGCCAGCAGTCCCTCACAGGGGGGTTTGAATGGCTACACCTTC. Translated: CASSPSQGGLNGYTF.

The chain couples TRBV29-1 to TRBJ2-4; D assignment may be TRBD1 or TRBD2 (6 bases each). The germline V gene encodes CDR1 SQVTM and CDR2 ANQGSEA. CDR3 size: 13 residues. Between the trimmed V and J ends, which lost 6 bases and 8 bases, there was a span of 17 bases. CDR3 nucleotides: TGCAGCGTCACAGGGACTCGGGTGGACATTCAGTACTTC. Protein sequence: CSVTGTRVDIQYF. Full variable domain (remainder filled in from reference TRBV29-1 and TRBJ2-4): SAVISQKPSRDICQRGTSLTIQCQVDSQVTMMFWYRQQPGQSLTLIATANQGSEATYESGFVIDKFPISRPNLTFSTLTVSNMSPEDSSIYLCSVTGTRVDIQYFGAGTRLSVL.

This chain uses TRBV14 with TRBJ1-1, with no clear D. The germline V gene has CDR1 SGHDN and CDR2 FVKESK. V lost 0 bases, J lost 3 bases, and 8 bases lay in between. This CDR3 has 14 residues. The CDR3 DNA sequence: TGTGCCAGCAGCCAAGAATCGGGGTACACTGAAGCTTTCTTT. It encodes CASSQESGYTEAFF.

CDR3 sequence (DNA): TGTGCCACCAGCGTGGGGGCGGCCAATGAGCAGTTCTTC. Its translation is CATSVGAANEQFF. This chain joins TRBV15 and TRBJ2-1; TRBD1 is a possible D gene (6 bases). Germline V gene lookup returns CDR1 LNHNV and CDR2 YYDKDF (reference sequence). CDR3 length: 13 amino acids. V lost 5 bases and J lost 6, with 11 bases in between. Looking up the rest from reference TRBV15 and TRBJ2-1 gives the full variable domain: DAMVIQNPRYQVTQFGKPVTLSCSQTLNHNVMYWYQQKSSQAPKLLFHYYDKDFNNEADTPDNFQSRRPNTSFCFLDIRSPGLGDTAMYLCATSVGAANEQFFGPGTRLTVL.

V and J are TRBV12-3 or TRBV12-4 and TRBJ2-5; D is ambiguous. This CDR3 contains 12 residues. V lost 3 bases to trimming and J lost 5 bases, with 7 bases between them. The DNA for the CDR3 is TGTGCCAGCAGTTTTTCGGCCGAGACCCAGTACTTC. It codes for CASSFSAETQYF.

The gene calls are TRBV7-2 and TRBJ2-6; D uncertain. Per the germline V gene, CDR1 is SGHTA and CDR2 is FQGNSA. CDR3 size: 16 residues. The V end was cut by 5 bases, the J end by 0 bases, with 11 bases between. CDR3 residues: CASSVRRSSGANVLTF. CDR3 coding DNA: TGTGCCAGCAGCGTAAGACGGAGCTCTGGGGCCAACGTCCTGACTTTC. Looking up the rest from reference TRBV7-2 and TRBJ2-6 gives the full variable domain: GAGVSQSPSNKVTEKGKDVELRCDPISGHTALYWYRQSLGQGLEFLIYFQGNSAPDKSGLPSDRFSAERTGGSVSTLTIQRTQQEDSAVYLCASSVRRSSGANVLTFGAGSRLTVL.

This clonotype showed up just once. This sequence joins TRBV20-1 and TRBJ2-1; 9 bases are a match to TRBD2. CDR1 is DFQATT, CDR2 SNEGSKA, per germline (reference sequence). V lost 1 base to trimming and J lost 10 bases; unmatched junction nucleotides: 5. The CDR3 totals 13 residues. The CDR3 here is CSARATSGYEQFF. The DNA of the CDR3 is TGCAGTGCTAGAGCGACTAGCGGATACGAGCAGTTCTTC.

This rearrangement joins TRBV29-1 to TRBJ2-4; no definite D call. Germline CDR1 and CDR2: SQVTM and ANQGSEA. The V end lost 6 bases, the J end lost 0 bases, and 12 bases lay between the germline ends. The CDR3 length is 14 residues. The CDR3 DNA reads TGCAGCGTGCAAGGATACTTAGCCAAAAACATTCAGTACTTC. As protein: CSVQGYLAKNIQYF.